Listed below are T cell receptor beta chains from one sample, sequenced in a study of cytomegalovirus exposure and HLA in healthy donors. Clones were read by immunoSEQ multiplex PCR, and TCRdb kept only the in-frame ones, dropping some. This table holds 65,000 to 75,000 clones, roughly 68% found once. Sequencing was carried out using PBMCs. All receptors come from an older woman in good health and CMV-seropositive. Both conserved end residues are trimmed from each CDR3. The order of the fields is V gene, J gene, CDR3 protein.

TRBV5-3	TRBJ2-3	ARSLSKREGTDTQY
TRBV30	TRBJ1-2	AWSVAFNYGYT
TRBV30	TRBJ2-2	AWRGLGRASGELF
TRBV9	TRBJ2-1	ASSPRLSSSYNEQF
TRBV2	TRBJ1-2	ASRGPPGEGYT
TRBV10-2	TRBJ1-2	ASGTGFSNYGYT
TRBV7-3	TRBJ1-6	ASSLRRGTPLH
TRBV6-5	TRBJ2-5	ASRYTGWGQETQY
TRBV30	TRBJ1-1	AWSVGCVGAGDTEAF
TRBV11-2	TRBJ2-6	ASSLGAGGANVLT
TRBV6-5	TRBJ1-2	ASSGQLDYGYT
TRBV4-2	TRBJ1-1	ASSQESSNTEAF
TRBV5-6	TRBJ2-5	ASSLSHETQY
TRBV28	TRBJ1-2	ASSSGANYGYT
TRBV27	TRBJ1-1	ASSLSGGPEAF
TRBV6-4	TRBJ2-1	ASAEGFYNEQF
TRBV30	TRBJ1-5	AWNRGLNNQPQH
TRBV4-1	TRBJ2-3	ASSQAGLVPTDTQY
TRBV6-1	TRBJ2-1	ASSGLAGVGNEQF
TRBV10-1	TRBJ1-2	ASPGSKGYT
TRBV6-1	TRBJ1-6	ASSESQNNSPLH
TRBV5-1	TRBJ2-5	ASSSGQEAKTQY
TRBV6-5	TRBJ1-6	ASSRSGAVRSLH
TRBV6-6	TRBJ2-5	ASTPDQETQY
TRBV28	TRBJ1-2	ASATGYGYT
TRBV6-4	TRBJ1-2	ASRQEGNSNYGYT
TRBV5-6	TRBJ1-2	ASRAIANYGYT
TRBV6-5	TRBJ1-6	ASSYRQPNSPLH
TRBV10-1	TRBJ2-1	ASSEGSSGGYEQF
TRBV18	TRBJ2-3	ASSPPGTGSDTQY
TRBV2	TRBJ2-3	ASMGQGSSDTQY
TRBV5-6	TRBJ2-1	ASSSPGGSLGEQF
TRBV29-1	TRBJ1-2	SVESLSAGRGGYT
TRBV7-9	TRBJ1-4	ASRATLGEKLF
TRBV7-3	TRBJ2-3	ASSLGGVRTDTQY
TRBV7-9	TRBJ1-4	ASSPSGGYEKLF
TRBV28	TRBJ1-1	ASSFNPTEAF
TRBV5-1	TRBJ1-1	ASSLDSWPGEMNTEAF
TRBV15	TRBJ1-1	ATSRDWGVNTEAF
TRBV18	TRBJ1-1	ASSRDRGMNTEAF
TRBV6-6	TRBJ1-1	ASNRDRGVNTEAF